These T cell receptor beta chains were read from a single sample in a study of a mutant IDH1 vaccine in newly diagnosed glioma. No antigen has been identified for these receptors. TCRdb keeps only in-frame clones here, not all; method: immunoSEQ multiplex PCR. The sample holds around 40,000 clones, 80% to 90% seen once. Sequencing was performed on PBMCs, taken from a glioma patient whose treatment included an IDH1 peptide vaccine. These receptors came from a man aged 40-55 years with glioma. Each CDR3 is given with its conserved first and last residue. A D gene is named only where the DNA matches it firmly. Clone size appears in some rows only: once, few, many, or a class for an expanded clone.

clone_size: .; j_call: TRBJ2-2; d_call: .; v_call: TRBV6-4; cdr3_nt: TGTGCCAGCAGTGACCGCGCTTCCACCGGGGAGCTGTTTTTT; cdr3_aa: CASSDRASTGELFF
clone_size: .; j_call: TRBJ1-3; d_call: .; v_call: TRBV9; cdr3_nt: TGTGCCAGCAGCGGACAACCGGGACTTCAAGGGAACACCATATATTTT; cdr3_aa: CASSGQPGLQGNTIYF
clone_size: .; j_call: TRBJ1-2; d_call: .; v_call: TRBV18; cdr3_nt: TGTGCCAGCTCACCCGGCCACGGGGATGGCCACACCTTC; cdr3_aa: CASSPGHGDGHTF
clone_size: once; j_call: TRBJ2-5; d_call: .; v_call: TRBV29-1; cdr3_nt: TGCAGCGTTAGGGACCGAGACCAAGAGACCCAGTACTTC; cdr3_aa: CSVRDRDQETQYF
clone_size: .; j_call: TRBJ2-2; d_call: TRBD2; v_call: TRBV19; cdr3_nt: TGTGCCAGTAGTTTCGGACTAGCGGGAGGATCCGGGGAGCTGTTTTTT; cdr3_aa: CASSFGLAGGSGELFF
clone_size: once; j_call: TRBJ2-3; d_call: TRBD2; v_call: TRBV7-8; cdr3_nt: TGTGCCAGCAGTTTCCGCGGACTAGCCACCACAGATACGCAGTATTTT; cdr3_aa: CASSFRGLATTDTQYF
clone_size: .; j_call: TRBJ2-3; d_call: .; v_call: TRBV2; cdr3_nt: TGTGCCAGCACTTTAAACGGGGATGATACGCAGTATTTT; cdr3_aa: CASTLNGDDTQYF
clone_size: .; j_call: TRBJ2-7; d_call: .; v_call: TRBV19; cdr3_nt: TGTGCCAGTAGAAAGGGGATGACCTACGAGCAGTACTTC; cdr3_aa: CASRKGMTYEQYF
clone_size: .; j_call: TRBJ2-7; d_call: TRBD2; v_call: TRBV19; cdr3_nt: TGTGCCAGTAGTATAGGGCGGGGGGCCTACGAGCAGTACTTC; cdr3_aa: CASSIGRGAYEQYF
clone_size: .; j_call: TRBJ2-2; d_call: .; v_call: TRBV7-3; cdr3_nt: TGTGCCAGCCGCGGAAGAGACAATACCGGGGAGCTGTTTTTT; cdr3_aa: CASRGRDNTGELFF
clone_size: .; j_call: TRBJ2-2; d_call: TRBD1; v_call: TRBV7-9; cdr3_nt: TGTGCCAGCAGCTTAGGGGACAGCCCAACCGGGGAGCTGTTTTTT; cdr3_aa: CASSLGDSPTGELFF
clone_size: .; j_call: TRBJ2-4; d_call: TRBD2; v_call: TRBV27; cdr3_nt: TGTGCCAGCAGTCCGCGGGAGGGGGCGGGAATTGGAAACATTCAGTACTTC; cdr3_aa: CASSPREGAGIGNIQYF
clone_size: .; j_call: TRBJ2-1; d_call: TRBD2; v_call: TRBV2; cdr3_nt: TGTGCCAGCAGTGATGGGAGGGTAAATGAGCAGTTCTTC; cdr3_aa: CASSDGRVNEQFF
clone_size: .; j_call: TRBJ2-3; d_call: .; v_call: TRBV6-4; cdr3_nt: TGTGCCAGCAGCCAAGGGTCCAGCGGAGGCACAGATACGCAGTATTTT; cdr3_aa: CASSQGSSGGTDTQYF
clone_size: .; j_call: TRBJ2-1; d_call: TRBD2; v_call: TRBV27; cdr3_nt: TGTGCCAGCAGTTCCCGGACTAGCGGGGGCTATGAGCAGTTCTTC; cdr3_aa: CASSSRTSGGYEQFF
clone_size: .; j_call: TRBJ2-2; d_call: .; v_call: TRBV7-9; cdr3_nt: TGTGCCACCCCTCCTAAAGCAGGGTGGACCGGGGAGCTGTTTTTT; cdr3_aa: CATPPKAGWTGELFF
clone_size: .; j_call: TRBJ1-1; d_call: TRBD1; v_call: TRBV4-2; cdr3_nt: TGTGCCAGCAGCCGGGCAGGGGGCGAGGACACTGAAGCTTTCTTT; cdr3_aa: CASSRAGGEDTEAFF
clone_size: .; j_call: TRBJ1-3; d_call: .; v_call: TRBV18; cdr3_nt: TGTGCCAGCTCACTGGACAACCGCTCTGGAAACACCATATATTTT; cdr3_aa: CASSLDNRSGNTIYF
clone_size: .; j_call: TRBJ1-1; d_call: .; v_call: TRBV4-1; cdr3_nt: TGCGCCAGCAGCCGCCCCTCCCTGACAGGGAACACTGAAGCTTTCTTT; cdr3_aa: CASSRPSLTGNTEAFF
clone_size: once; j_call: TRBJ2-7; d_call: TRBD2; v_call: TRBV5-6; cdr3_nt: TGTGCCAGCAGCTCGTTGGGGACTAGCGGGAGCTACGAGCAGTACTTC; cdr3_aa: CASSSLGTSGSYEQYF
clone_size: .; j_call: TRBJ1-2; d_call: .; v_call: TRBV6-5; cdr3_nt: TGTGCCAGCAGTGCAACAGAAAACTATGGCTACACCTTC; cdr3_aa: CASSATENYGYTF
clone_size: .; j_call: TRBJ2-3; d_call: TRBD2; v_call: TRBV10-1; cdr3_nt: TGCGCCAGCAGTGCAAACATAGCGGGAGATACGCAGTATTTT; cdr3_aa: CASSANIAGDTQYF
clone_size: .; j_call: TRBJ1-1; d_call: .; v_call: TRBV6-5; cdr3_nt: TGTGCCAGCAAACGGGGGAACACTGAAGCTTTCTTT; cdr3_aa: CASKRGNTEAFF
clone_size: .; j_call: TRBJ1-2; d_call: .; v_call: TRBV5-1; cdr3_nt: TGCGCCAGCAGACGAGAGATCCTACCCGATGGCTACACCTTC; cdr3_aa: CASRREILPDGYTF
clone_size: .; j_call: TRBJ1-1; d_call: .; v_call: TRBV6-6; cdr3_nt: TGTGCCAGCAGTTCACAGCCGAACACTGAAGCTTTCTTT; cdr3_aa: CASSSQPNTEAFF
clone_size: few; j_call: TRBJ2-2; d_call: TRBD2; v_call: TRBV6-4; cdr3_nt: TGTGCCAGCAGTGACTCATCTAGCGGGTTCACCGGGGAGCTGTTTTTT; cdr3_aa: CASSDSSSGFTGELFF
clone_size: .; j_call: TRBJ1-5; d_call: .; v_call: TRBV7-6; cdr3_nt: TGTGCCAGCAGCTTAGTGGAGGATCAGCCCCAGCATTTT; cdr3_aa: CASSLVEDQPQHF
clone_size: .; j_call: TRBJ2-5; d_call: .; v_call: TRBV5-1; cdr3_nt: TGCGCCAGCAGCTTGGACTCAGGGCGGGAGACCCAGTACTTC; cdr3_aa: CASSLDSGRETQYF
clone_size: few; j_call: TRBJ2-3; d_call: TRBD2; v_call: TRBV28; cdr3_nt: TGTGCCAGCAGCCCGGGGGGGCCTACAGATACGCAGTATTTT; cdr3_aa: CASSPGGPTDTQYF
clone_size: .; j_call: TRBJ2-1; d_call: .; v_call: TRBV7-2; cdr3_nt: TGTGCCAGCAGCGGGGTGAATGAGCAGTTCTTC; cdr3_aa: CASSGVNEQFF
clone_size: .; j_call: TRBJ1-3; d_call: .; v_call: TRBV2; cdr3_nt: TGTGCCAGCAAGTCCAGGAATGAAAACACCATATATTTT; cdr3_aa: CASKSRNENTIYF
clone_size: .; j_call: TRBJ1-1; d_call: .; v_call: TRBV28; cdr3_nt: TGTGCCAGCAGTTTTGGGGGGGCGACTACTGAAGCTTTCTTT; cdr3_aa: CASSFGGATTEAFF
clone_size: .; j_call: TRBJ2-5; d_call: TRBD2; v_call: TRBV19; cdr3_nt: TGTGCCAGTAGTATAGATCTAGCGGGGCTCGCGACCCAGTACTTC; cdr3_aa: CASSIDLAGLATQYF
clone_size: .; j_call: TRBJ1-3; d_call: .; v_call: TRBV6-5; cdr3_nt: TGTGCCAGCCGGACACCGAGCTCTGGAAACACCATATATTTT; cdr3_aa: CASRTPSSGNTIYF
clone_size: .; j_call: TRBJ1-1; d_call: TRBD1; v_call: TRBV28; cdr3_nt: TGTGCCAGCAGTTTTTTACAGGGGGTGAACACTGAAGCTTTCTTT; cdr3_aa: CASSFLQGVNTEAFF
clone_size: .; j_call: TRBJ1-5; d_call: .; v_call: TRBV15; cdr3_nt: TGTGCCACCACAGGGTCATTCAATCAGCCCCAGCATTTT; cdr3_aa: CATTGSFNQPQHF
clone_size: .; j_call: TRBJ2-1; d_call: .; v_call: TRBV19; cdr3_nt: TGTGCCAGTAGTATTGTGGCACAGATTCGGAATGAGCAGTTCTTC; cdr3_aa: CASSIVAQIRNEQFF
clone_size: .; j_call: TRBJ2-7; d_call: .; v_call: TRBV4-3; cdr3_nt: TGCGCCAGCAGCCAACAAAACAGGCTCTACGAGCAGTACTTC; cdr3_aa: CASSQQNRLYEQYF
clone_size: .; j_call: TRBJ1-1; d_call: TRBD1; v_call: TRBV19; cdr3_nt: TGTGCCAGCGGACAGGGGGGTACTGAAGCTTTCTTT; cdr3_aa: CASGQGGTEAFF
clone_size: .; j_call: TRBJ1-4; d_call: .; v_call: TRBV15; cdr3_nt: TGTGCCACCAGCGGCCGTGGGGGCGTTCAAAAACTGTTTTTT; cdr3_aa: CATSGRGGVQKLFF
clone_size: .; j_call: TRBJ2-4; d_call: .; v_call: TRBV28; cdr3_nt: TGTGCCAGCAGTCCCACTGGGACGTTCAAAAACATTCAGTACTTC; cdr3_aa: CASSPTGTFKNIQYF
clone_size: .; j_call: TRBJ1-4; d_call: .; v_call: TRBV5-6; cdr3_nt: TGTGCCAGCAGCTTGAGTGGGTGGACTAATGAAAAACTGTTTTTT; cdr3_aa: CASSLSGWTNEKLFF
clone_size: .; j_call: TRBJ1-1; d_call: .; v_call: TRBV23-1; cdr3_nt: TGCGCCAGAAACGGCCCTAGAGCTGAAGCTTTCTTT; cdr3_aa: CARNGPRAEAFF
clone_size: .; j_call: TRBJ1-2; d_call: TRBD1; v_call: TRBV5-1; cdr3_nt: TGCGCCAGCAGCTCCCAAACAGGGGTCGGCTACACCTTC; cdr3_aa: CASSSQTGVGYTF
clone_size: .; j_call: TRBJ1-6; d_call: TRBD1; v_call: TRBV5-1; cdr3_nt: TGCGCCAGCAGCTCGACAGGGCCATCACCCCTCCACTTT; cdr3_aa: CASSSTGPSPLHF
clone_size: .; j_call: TRBJ1-6; d_call: .; v_call: TRBV5-8; cdr3_nt: TGTGCCAGCAGCTTGGAAGTTCAGAGGAATTCACCCCTCCACTTT; cdr3_aa: CASSLEVQRNSPLHF
clone_size: .; j_call: TRBJ2-7; d_call: .; v_call: TRBV5-1; cdr3_nt: TGCGCCAGCAGCCCCAACCCCGGAGCGCAGTACGAGCAGTACTTC; cdr3_aa: CASSPNPGAQYEQYF
clone_size: once; j_call: TRBJ1-2; d_call: TRBD1; v_call: TRBV5-1; cdr3_nt: TGCGCCAGCAGCTTGGGAGGGACAGGCAACTATGGCTACACCTTC; cdr3_aa: CASSLGGTGNYGYTF
clone_size: .; j_call: TRBJ2-7; d_call: .; v_call: TRBV4-2; cdr3_nt: TGTGCCAGCAGCCAAGATGAGAGGGACGGCTCCTACGAGCAGTACTTC; cdr3_aa: CASSQDERDGSYEQYF
clone_size: few; j_call: TRBJ1-4; d_call: TRBD1; v_call: TRBV2; cdr3_nt: TGTGCCAGCAGCCCAACAGGGGTTCAGGGAAAACTGTTTTTT; cdr3_aa: CASSPTGVQGKLFF
clone_size: .; j_call: TRBJ2-3; d_call: .; v_call: TRBV18; cdr3_nt: TGTGCCAGCTCACTCGTCCCAGTGGGGGCCACAGATACGCAGTATTTT; cdr3_aa: CASSLVPVGATDTQYF
clone_size: .; j_call: TRBJ1-1; d_call: .; v_call: TRBV5-4; cdr3_nt: TGTGCCAGCAGCTTAAGTCCAGCGAACACTGAAGCTTTCTTT; cdr3_aa: CASSLSPANTEAFF
clone_size: .; j_call: TRBJ2-2; d_call: TRBD2; v_call: TRBV5-1; cdr3_nt: TGCGCCAGCAGCTTATCAGCGGGAAACACCGGGGAGCTGTTTTTT; cdr3_aa: CASSLSAGNTGELFF
clone_size: .; j_call: TRBJ2-5; d_call: TRBD1; v_call: TRBV10-3; cdr3_nt: TGTGCCGCCGAGGCTGAAGGGGACAGCCAAGAGACCCAGTACTTC; cdr3_aa: CAAEAEGDSQETQYF
clone_size: .; j_call: TRBJ1-6; d_call: .; v_call: TRBV30; cdr3_nt: TGTGCCTGGAGTTGGAGACGGGGGAATTCACCCCTCCACTTT; cdr3_aa: CAWSWRRGNSPLHF
clone_size: once; j_call: TRBJ1-2; d_call: TRBD1; v_call: TRBV29-1; cdr3_nt: TGCAGCGTACGACAGGGACCTAACTATGGCTACACCTTC; cdr3_aa: CSVRQGPNYGYTF
clone_size: .; j_call: TRBJ1-2; d_call: .; v_call: TRBV6-6; cdr3_nt: TGTGCCAGCAGTTACTCACAGGGTAATCGCTACACCTTC; cdr3_aa: CASSYSQGNRYTF
clone_size: .; j_call: TRBJ2-3; d_call: TRBD1; v_call: TRBV5-1; cdr3_nt: TGCGCCAGCAGCCCTGAACCGGACAGGGGGCGTGGAGATACGCAGTATTTT; cdr3_aa: CASSPEPDRGRGDTQYF
clone_size: few; j_call: TRBJ1-2; d_call: .; v_call: TRBV6-5; cdr3_nt: TGTGCCAGCAGGGGCAGTACAGCTAACTATGGCTACACCTTC; cdr3_aa: CASRGSTANYGYTF
clone_size: .; j_call: TRBJ2-7; d_call: TRBD2; v_call: TRBV28; cdr3_nt: TGTGCCAGCAGTTTGTGGCGGGAGGGCCGCTACGAGCAGTACTTC; cdr3_aa: CASSLWREGRYEQYF